A selection of T cell receptor beta chains follows, all from one sample in a study of cytomegalovirus exposure and HLA in healthy donors. Clones were read by immunoSEQ multiplex PCR, and TCRdb kept only the in-frame ones, dropping some. The sample shows 150,000 or so clones, roughly 71% of them seen only once. The sequenced sample consisted of PBMCs. The receptors come from a girl aged 5-17 years in good health and CMV-seronegative. Each CDR3 is given with its conserved first and last residue. A D gene is named only where the DNA matches it firmly. A row's size may be missing; if present it is once, few, many or a size class.

clone_size	cdr3_length	d_call	v_call	j_call	cdr3_nt	cdr3_aa
.	13	.	TRBV7-9	TRBJ1-1	TGTGCCAGCAGCTTCGGGGGTGCCACTGAAGCTTTCTTT	CASSFGGATEAFF
.	11	.	TRBV7-9	TRBJ1-4	TGTGCCAGCAGCTTGCAGGAAAAACTGTTTTTT	CASSLQEKLFF
.	14	.	TRBV6-5	TRBJ1-2	TGTGCCAGCAGTTACGTGGGGGCACTCAATGGCTACACCTTC	CASSYVGALNGYTF
.	13	.	TRBV6-4	TRBJ1-2	TGTGCCAGCAGGGGGTCGGGACATAATGGCTACACCTTC	CASRGSGHNGYTF
.	17	TRBD2	TRBV5-1	TRBJ2-1	TGCGCCAGCAGCTCAACCGCCCTAGCGGGAGTCTACAATGAGCAGTTCTTC	CASSSTALAGVYNEQFF
.	14	.	TRBV10-3	TRBJ2-7	TGTGCCATCAGTGATCGGGGGTTCGATCACGAGCAGTACTTC	CAISDRGFDHEQYF
medium-sized	13	TRBD1	TRBV25-1	TRBJ1-3	TGTGCCAGCGGACAGGGGAACCGAAACACCATATATTTT	CASGQGNRNTIYF
.	15	.	TRBV6-5	TRBJ2-1	TGTGCCAGCAGTCGCGTTGCGGACTGGGACAATGAGCAGTTCTTC	CASSRVADWDNEQFF
.	14	.	TRBV2	TRBJ1-1	TGTGCCAGCAGCCGACAGAGAATGAACACTGAAGCTTTCTTT	CASSRQRMNTEAFF
few	16	.	TRBV29-1	TRBJ1-1	TGCAGCGTGGACCCTAGACAGGCTACGGGAAACACTGAAGCTTTCTTT	CSVDPRQATGNTEAFF
.	15	.	TRBV5-1	TRBJ2-5	TGCGCCAGCAGCTTAAACGGGGGGCTCCAAGAGACCCAGTACTTC	CASSLNGGLQETQYF
.	14	TRBD1	TRBV7-9	TRBJ1-1	TGTGCCAGCAGCTTAGTCGGACAGGCGGTTGAAGCTTTCTTT	CASSLVGQAVEAFF
.	16	TRBD2	TRBV6-5	TRBJ2-1	TGTGCCAGCAGTTACACACGACTAGCGGGCTCCAATGAGCAGTTCTTC	CASSYTRLAGSNEQFF
.	17	.	TRBV12-5	TRBJ2-7	TGTGCTAGTGGCTTTAGCGCCGACGGTTCCAGAAACTACGAGCAGTACTTC	CASGFSADGSRNYEQYF
.	14	.	TRBV7-2	TRBJ1-2	TGTGCCAGCAGCCAGCACAGAGGGCAAGCTGGCTACACCTTC	CASSQHRGQAGYTF
.	12	.	TRBV7-2	TRBJ1-2	TGTGCCAGCAGGGGGGGGCTCTATGGCTACACCTTC	CASRGGLYGYTF
few	12	.	TRBV11-1	TRBJ1-1	TGTGCCAGCAGCTTATCGGACACTGAAGCTTTCTTT	CASSLSDTEAFF
.	15	TRBD1	TRBV7-9	TRBJ1-1	TGTGCCAGCAGCACGACAGGGGGCGCGAACACTGAAGCTTTCTTT	CASSTTGGANTEAFF
few	15	TRBD1	TRBV12-5	TRBJ1-5	TGTGCTAGTGGCAAAACAGGGGTGGTCAATCAGCCCCAGCATTTT	CASGKTGVVNQPQHF
.	15	.	TRBV18	TRBJ1-5	TGTGCCAGCTCACCACTGGGCCCTCCTGCTCAGCCCCAGCATTTT	CASSPLGPPAQPQHF
.	13	.	TRBV18	TRBJ1-2	TGTGCCAGCTCACAAGGGGAGGACTATGGCTACACCTTC	CASSQGEDYGYTF
.	14	.	TRBV2	TRBJ1-2	TGTGCCAGCAGTGTACAGGGTGGTAACTATGGCTACACCTTC	CASSVQGGNYGYTF
.	14	TRBD1	TRBV15	TRBJ1-4	TGTGCCACCAGCAGAGACAGGGGGCGTGAAAAACTGTTTTTT	CATSRDRGREKLFF
few	15	TRBD1	TRBV30	TRBJ1-1	TGTGCCTGGAGTGGGACAGGGGCTTGGGACACTGAAGCTTTCTTT	CAWSGTGAWDTEAFF
.	13	.	TRBV2	TRBJ1-5	TGTGCCAGCAGCAGCCAGGGGTATCAGCCCCAGCATTTT	CASSSQGYQPQHF
.	15	TRBD1	TRBV14	TRBJ1-6	TGTGCCAGCAGCCAGGGACGGACAGGGTTTTCACCCCTCCACTTT	CASSQGRTGFSPLHF
.	15	TRBD1	TRBV7-8	TRBJ1-6	TGTGCCAGCAGCTACCGGACAGGGGGCGGTTCACCCCTCCACTTT	CASSYRTGGGSPLHF
few	16	.	TRBV10-1	TRBJ2-5	TGCGCCAGCAGTGAGTCGACAGCCGGCTCCCAAGAGACCCAGTACTTC	CASSESTAGSQETQYF
once	17	TRBD1	TRBV5-4	TRBJ1-3	TGTGCCAGCAGCTTCTCCCTAACAGGGGCACAAGGAAACACCATATATTTT	CASSFSLTGAQGNTIYF
.	18	.	TRBV5-1	TRBJ2-7	TGCGCCAGCAGCTCAACGCTTAGATCGACAGGAAGCTCCTACGAGCAGTACTTC	CASSSTLRSTGSSYEQYF
.	15	TRBD2	TRBV5-4	TRBJ2-1	TGTGCCAGCAGCATCCTAGCGGGGGGGCACAATGAGCAGTTCTTC	CASSILAGGHNEQFF
.	21	TRBD2	TRBV7-6	TRBJ2-7	TGTGCCAGCAGCTCCGATTTGAGGTTTAGCCTGACTAGCGGGGGGGCCTACGAGCAGTACTTC	CASSSDLRFSLTSGGAYEQYF
.	15	.	TRBV5-1	TRBJ1-2	TGCGCCAGCAGCTTGAGAGAGGCCGTCGGATATGGCTACACCTTC	CASSLREAVGYGYTF
.	14	.	TRBV4-2	TRBJ2-7	TGTGCCAGCAGCCAAAAACGTAGCTCCTACGAGCAGTACTTC	CASSQKRSSYEQYF
.	16	.	TRBV14	TRBJ1-4	TGTGCCAGCAGCCCTGAGGAGACAGGAGGAACAAAAAAACTGTTTTTT	CASSPEETGGTKKLFF
.	14	.	TRBV19	TRBJ1-5	TGTGCCAGTAGTATATTGGGCGGCAATCAGCCCCAGCATTTT	CASSILGGNQPQHF
.	15	TRBD1	TRBV6-1	TRBJ2-1	TGTGCCAGCAGTACAGGGACAGGGTTAAGCAATGAGCAGTTCTTC	CASSTGTGLSNEQFF
.	14	.	TRBV7-9	TRBJ1-2	TGTGCCAGCAGCTTAACGGCAGGCAACTATGGCTACACCTTC	CASSLTAGNYGYTF
few	15	.	TRBV5-1	TRBJ1-4	TGCGCCAGCAGCTTGGACAGAACAGTTAATGAAAAACTGTTTTTT	CASSLDRTVNEKLFF
.	14	.	TRBV7-6	TRBJ1-1	TGTGCCAGCAGCTTAGATCAGGGGCGAACTGAAGCTTTCTTT	CASSLDQGRTEAFF
.	11	.	TRBV5-1	TRBJ2-7	TGCGCCAGCAGCAGAGAAGCAGAGCAGTACTTC	CASSREAEQYF
few	16	TRBD1	TRBV18	TRBJ2-7	TGTGCCAGCTCACCCATAAGGACAGGGGTAGGCGACGAGCAGTACTTC	CASSPIRTGVGDEQYF
.	13	TRBD1	TRBV5-1	TRBJ2-5	TGCGCCAGCAGCTATCAGGGGGAAGAGACCCAGTACTTC	CASSYQGEETQYF
.	12	.	TRBV7-9	TRBJ1-1	TGTGCCAGCAGTAAGAGACAGGTTGAAGCTTTCTTT	CASSKRQVEAFF
.	14	.	TRBV11-2	TRBJ1-1	TGTGCCAGCAGGAGGGGGGGGCTACGGTCTGAAGCTTTCTTT	CASRRGGLRSEAFF
.	17	.	TRBV9	TRBJ1-6	TGTGCCAGCAGCCCCCGTCTTGACAGCTCCTATAATTCACCCCTCCACTTT	CASSPRLDSSYNSPLHF
.	13	.	TRBV29-1	TRBJ2-5	TGCGGCGTTGAAGACAGAATCCAAGAGACCCAGTACTTC	CGVEDRIQETQYF
.	13	.	TRBV7-3	TRBJ1-2	TGTGCCAGCAGCAAGGACGACAGTGGCGGCTACACCTTC	CASSKDDSGGYTF
.	13	.	TRBV2	TRBJ1-1	TGTGCCAGCAGCCCCACAGAATATCTTGAAGCTTTCTTT	CASSPTEYLEAFF
.	16	TRBD2	TRBV7-9	TRBJ2-2	TGTGCCAGCAGCTTGGGCGGGGGAAGGGTCACCCGGGAGCTGTTTTTT	CASSLGGGRVTRELFF
.	15	.	TRBV14	TRBJ1-3	TGTGCCAGCAGCCAATATGTCGGCGGTGGAAACACCATATATTTT	CASSQYVGGGNTIYF
once	14	.	TRBV18	TRBJ1-2	TGTGCCAGCTCACCAACGGGGGAGTCCTATGGCTACACCTTC	CASSPTGESYGYTF
few	17	TRBD2	TRBV7-9	TRBJ2-3	TGTGCCAGCAGCCCGCTACTAGCGGGGGACCCCCTGGGTACGCAGTATTTT	CASSPLLAGDPLGTQYF
few	13	TRBD1	TRBV5-1	TRBJ1-2	TGCGCCAGCACCCCGGGACAGGGAGATGGCTACACCTTC	CASTPGQGDGYTF
.	13	.	TRBV6-1	TRBJ1-1	TGTGCCAGCAGGGTAGATGTCTGGACTGAAGCTTTCTTT	CASRVDVWTEAFF
once	16	.	TRBV5-6	TRBJ1-2	TGTGCCAGCAGCTCCCGAGGGGAAGGGGGACGATATGGCTACACCTTC	CASSSRGEGGRYGYTF
.	14	TRBD1	TRBV6-1	TRBJ1-4	TGTGCCAGCAGAATTGGACAGGGCCCTGAAAAACTGTTTTTT	CASRIGQGPEKLFF
few	13	TRBD1	TRBV7-9	TRBJ2-7	TGTGCCAGCAGCCCAACCGACAGGGACGAGCAGTACTTC	CASSPTDRDEQYF
few	15	.	TRBV4-1	TRBJ1-1	TGCGCCAGCAGCCCCCCCCAGGGGAAGAACACTGAAGCTTTCTTT	CASSPPQGKNTEAFF
.	23	.	TRBV6-4	TRBJ1-3	TGTGCCAGCAGTGACCCTAAAGGTACAGACAGGCCTAATCTTAACCACTCTGGAAACACCATATATTTT	CASSDPKGTDRPNLNHSGNTIYF